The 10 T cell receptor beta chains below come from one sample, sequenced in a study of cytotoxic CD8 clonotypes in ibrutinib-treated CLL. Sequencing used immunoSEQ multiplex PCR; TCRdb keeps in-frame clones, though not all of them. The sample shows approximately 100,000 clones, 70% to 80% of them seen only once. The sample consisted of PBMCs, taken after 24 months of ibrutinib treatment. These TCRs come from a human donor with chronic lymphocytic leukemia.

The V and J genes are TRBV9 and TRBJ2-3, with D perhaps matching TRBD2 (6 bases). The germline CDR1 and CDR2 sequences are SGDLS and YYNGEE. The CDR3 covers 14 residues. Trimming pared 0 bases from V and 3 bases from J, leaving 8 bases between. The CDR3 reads CASSVAGETDTQYF. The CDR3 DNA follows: TGTGCCAGCAGCGTAGCGGGAGAAACAGATACGCAGTATTTT.

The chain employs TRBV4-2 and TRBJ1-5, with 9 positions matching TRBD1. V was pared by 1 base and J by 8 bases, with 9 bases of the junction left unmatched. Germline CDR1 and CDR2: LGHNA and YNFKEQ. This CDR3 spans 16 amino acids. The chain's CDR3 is CASSQGGRDRVKPQHF. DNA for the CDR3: TGTGCCAGCAGCCAAGGAGGTAGGGACAGGGTCAAGCCCCAGCATTTT.

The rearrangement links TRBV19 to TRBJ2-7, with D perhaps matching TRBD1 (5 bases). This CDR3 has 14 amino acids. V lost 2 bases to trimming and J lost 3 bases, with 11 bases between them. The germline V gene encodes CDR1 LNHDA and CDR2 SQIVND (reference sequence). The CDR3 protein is CASSIYAGNYEQYF. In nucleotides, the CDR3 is TGTGCCAGTAGTATATATGCAGGGAACTACGAGCAGTACTTC.

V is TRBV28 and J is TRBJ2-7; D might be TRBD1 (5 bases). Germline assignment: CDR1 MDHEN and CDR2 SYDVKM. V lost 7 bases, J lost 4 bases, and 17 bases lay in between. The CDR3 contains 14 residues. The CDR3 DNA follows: TGTGCCAGCAATTGGGGCGGCACAGCATACGAGCAGTACTTC. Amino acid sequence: CASNWGGTAYEQYF.

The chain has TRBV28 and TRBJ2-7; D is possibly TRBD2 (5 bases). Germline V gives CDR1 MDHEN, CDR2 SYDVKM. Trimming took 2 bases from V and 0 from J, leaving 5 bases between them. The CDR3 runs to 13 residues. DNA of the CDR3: TGTGCCAGCAGTTTAGGGAGCTCCTACGAGCAGTACTTC. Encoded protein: CASSLGSSYEQYF.

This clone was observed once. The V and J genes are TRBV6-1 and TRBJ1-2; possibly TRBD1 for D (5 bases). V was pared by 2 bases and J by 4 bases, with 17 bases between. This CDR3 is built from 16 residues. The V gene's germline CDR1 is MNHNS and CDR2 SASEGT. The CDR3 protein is CASSENRQPLIYGYTF. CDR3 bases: TGTGCCAGCAGTGAAAACAGGCAGCCTCTTATCTATGGCTACACCTTC.

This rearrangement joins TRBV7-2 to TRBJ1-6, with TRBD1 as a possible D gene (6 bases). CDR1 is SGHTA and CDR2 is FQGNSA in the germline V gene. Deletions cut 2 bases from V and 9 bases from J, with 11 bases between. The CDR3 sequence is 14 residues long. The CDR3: CASSLPPGVSPLHF. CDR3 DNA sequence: TGTGCCAGCAGCTTACCCCCAGGGGTTTCACCCCTCCACTTT.

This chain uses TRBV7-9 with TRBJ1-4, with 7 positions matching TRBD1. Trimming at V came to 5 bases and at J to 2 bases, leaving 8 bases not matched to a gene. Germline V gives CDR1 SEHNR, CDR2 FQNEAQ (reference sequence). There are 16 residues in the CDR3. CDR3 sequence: CASSRQGMETNEKLFF. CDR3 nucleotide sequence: TGTGCCAGCAGCCGACAGGGAATGGAGACTAATGAAAAACTGTTTTTT.

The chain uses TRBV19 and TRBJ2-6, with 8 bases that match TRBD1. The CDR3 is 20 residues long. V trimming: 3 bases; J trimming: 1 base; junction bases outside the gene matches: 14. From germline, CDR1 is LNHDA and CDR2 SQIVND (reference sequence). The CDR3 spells CASSMMWVQGAYSGANVLTF. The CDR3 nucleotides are TGTGCCAGTAGTATGATGTGGGTGCAGGGGGCGTATTCTGGGGCCAACGTCCTGACTTTC.

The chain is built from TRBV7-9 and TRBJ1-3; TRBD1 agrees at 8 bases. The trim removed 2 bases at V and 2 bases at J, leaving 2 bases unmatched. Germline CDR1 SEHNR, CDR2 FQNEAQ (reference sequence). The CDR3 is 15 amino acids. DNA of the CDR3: TGTGCCAGCAGCTTAACAGGGGGGGCTGGAAACACCATATATTTT. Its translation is CASSLTGGAGNTIYF.